This is a list of T cell receptor beta chains from one sample in a study of T cell responses to AZD1222 COVID-19 vaccine. Assay used: immunoSEQ multiplex PCR; TCRdb lists only in-frame clones, some missing. This table holds about 130,000 clones, 88% found once. Source: peripheral blood, taken on day 0 of MenACWY control vaccination. These receptors originate from an adult in good health. CDR3s include the opening cysteine and the closing phenylalanine or tryptophan. The order of the fields is D gene, J gene, V gene, clone size, CDR3 DNA, CDR3 protein. D genes are given only for firm matches. Expanded clones are given a class, and other clones once, few, many or no size at all.

>.|TRBJ1-3|TRBV5-1|.
TGCGCCAGCAGCTTGCCGGAAGGACGCGGCACCATATATTTT
CASSLPEGRGTIYF
>.|TRBJ2-7|TRBV15|few
TGTGCCACCAGCAGAAAAAGGGAGGGGGATGGGGAGCAGTACTTC
CATSRKREGDGEQYF
>.|TRBJ1-4|TRBV6-5|.
TGTGCCAGCAGTACAGGGTTGGCGAATGAAAAACTGTTTTTT
CASSTGLANEKLFF
>TRBD1|TRBJ2-5|TRBV18|.
TGTGCCAGCTCAGTGGACAGGGGCAGAGAGACCCAGTACTTC
CASSVDRGRETQYF
>.|TRBJ2-1|TRBV6-1|.
TGTGCCAGCAGTGGACAGGCGAGGACTCTCTACAATGAGCAGTTCTTC
CASSGQARTLYNEQFF
>.|TRBJ2-7|TRBV2|.
TGTGCCAGCAGATTCCGGGACGGAACCTACGAGCAGTACTTC
CASRFRDGTYEQYF
>TRBD1|TRBJ1-1|TRBV30|.
TGTGCCTGGAGTGTACCAGGGGGAAAGCCCACTGAAGCTTTCTTT
CAWSVPGGKPTEAFF
>TRBD1|TRBJ1-1|TRBV5-4|.
TGTGCCAGCAGCCGACCGGGACAGGGAGAATTGACTGAAGCTTTCTTT
CASSRPGQGELTEAFF
>TRBD1|TRBJ2-7|TRBV6-5|.
TGTGCCAGCAGGAAACTGGGACAGATCAGCTACGAGCAGTACTTC
CASRKLGQISYEQYF
>.|TRBJ2-3|TRBV24-1|.
TGTGCCACCAGTGAGGTAACGGGCAGCACAGATACGCAGTATTTT
CATSEVTGSTDTQYF
>.|TRBJ1-3|TRBV5-1|once
TGCGCCAGCAGTAACGACGGGCACTCTGGAAACACCATATATTTT
CASSNDGHSGNTIYF
>TRBD2|TRBJ2-5|TRBV7-7|.
TGTGCCAGCAGCTTAGGTCTAGCGGGAGCGGGGGAGACCCAGTACTTC
CASSLGLAGAGETQYF
>.|TRBJ1-1|TRBV5-1|.
TGCGCCAGCAGCTTGGGGACACTGAACACTGAAGCTTTCTTT
CASSLGTLNTEAFF
>TRBD1|TRBJ1-6|TRBV7-9|.
TGTGCCAGCAGCCATGGGACAGGGGGCCATAGCTCCTATAATTCACCCCTCCACTTT
CASSHGTGGHSSYNSPLHF
>.|TRBJ1-1|TRBV2|many
TGTGCCAGCAGTGAATGGACATCGAACACTGAAGCTTTCTTT
CASSEWTSNTEAFF
>.|TRBJ2-7|TRBV28|.
TGTGCCAGCAGTTTATTTGGGTTGAGCTACGAGCAGTACTTC
CASSLFGLSYEQYF
>TRBD2|TRBJ2-2|TRBV27|.
TGTGCCAGCAGGGGCGGACTAGCGGGCTACACCGGGGAGCTGTTTTTT
CASRGGLAGYTGELFF
>.|TRBJ2-7|TRBV6-5|.
TGTGCCAGTGCACTACGGGACTTAACCTACGAGCAGTACTTC
CASALRDLTYEQYF
>.|TRBJ1-2|TRBV9|.
TGTGCCAGCAGCGTAGGGGGGATTTCTCGCGGCTACACCTTC
CASSVGGISRGYTF
>.|TRBJ1-2|TRBV13|.
TGTGCCAGCAGCGCCGGGGCTTTTAACTATGGCTACACCTTC
CASSAGAFNYGYTF
>.|TRBJ2-5|TRBV5-1|.
TGCGCCAGCAGAGTTTCCGGGCCCATCCAAGAGACCCAGTACTTC
CASRVSGPIQETQYF
>.|TRBJ1-4|TRBV7-8|.
TGTGCCAGCAGCAATGGACGGTTTAATGAAAAACTGTTTTTT
CASSNGRFNEKLFF
>.|TRBJ1-2|TRBV10-3|.
TGTGCCATCAGTGAGTCGGGCGGCAGCCTGAGGGATGGCTACACCTTC
CAISESGGSLRDGYTF
>.|TRBJ1-1|TRBV5-1|.
TGCGCCAGCAGCGCGTTACAGGGAGGTTTCGCGTTCTTT
CASSALQGGFAFF
>.|TRBJ1-2|TRBV6-5|.
TGTGCCAGCACCGCCTACATGGGTCTTAGCTATGGCTACACCTTC
CASTAYMGLSYGYTF
>.|TRBJ1-6|TRBV15|.
TGTGCCACCAGCAGAGCGCGACGGTCACCCCTCCACTTT
CATSRARRSPLHF
>.|TRBJ2-7|TRBV19|.
TGTGCCAGTAGTATAGGGCTGGGGACACCCGCGGACGAGCAGTACTTC
CASSIGLGTPADEQYF
>.|TRBJ2-7|TRBV10-2|.
TGCGCCAGCAGTGAGAACACTAACTACGAGCAGTACTTC
CASSENTNYEQYF
>.|TRBJ2-7|TRBV30|once
TGTGCCTGGAGTCTAGGTCAGATCTACGAGCAGTACTTC
CAWSLGQIYEQYF
>.|TRBJ2-5|TRBV11-2|.
TGTGCCAGCAGCTTGGGACGCAGGACCGAAGAGACCCAGTACTTC
CASSLGRRTEETQYF